This T cell receptor beta chain was captured by sequencing in a study of Graves' ophthalmopathy and Graves' hyperthyroidism. Disease in donors with ophthalmopathy had moderate-to-severe activity, CAS ≥3, NOSPECS ≥4 and under 3 months' duration. Clinicians diagnosed using symptoms, serum thyroxine, TRAb, thyroid ultrasound and orbital computed tomography. Study-wide results and caveats: Thyroid clonotypes that were expanded above 0.001 frequency mostly also appeared in blood. Ophthalmopathy progression cases were predicted by the model with 55% to 71% sensitivity and 72.22% specificity.

The authors amplified TCR beta CDR3 regions from RNA transcripts. The workflow started with a first-round RT-PCR run with HTBI primers and then moved on to a second-round multiplex PCR. TCRdb re-derived calls from the multiplex PCR reads in MiXCR, one entry per CDR3 protein. The data hold around 670,000 distinct CDR3 sequences, with roughly 41% observed a single time. This clonotype was counted at least ten times. Its antigen remains unidentified. The V gene lost 3 bases and the J gene lost 2 bases, with 11 bases spanning the gap. The CDR3 has 15 residues. Germline values: CDR1 SNHLY, CDR2 FYNNEI. The receptor was derived from an adult man with Graves' ophthalmopathy. The sequenced sample consisted of peripheral blood. The V and J genes are TRBV2 and TRBJ1-5, with D perhaps TRBD1 (6 bases). The CDR3 is CASSELWGRNQPQHF. As DNA, the CDR3 is TGTGCCAGCAGTGAGCTTTGGGGGCGCAATCAGCCCCAGCATTTT.